Listed here is a single T cell receptor beta chain. Its matching antigen is unknown. Using its own MiXCR run on the reads, TCRdb lists one record per CDR3 protein. The profile shows approximately 730,000 distinct CDR3 sequences, roughly 33% of them singletons. This entry comes from a study of T cell repertoires in cytomegalovirus infection. Study overall: Newly reported HLA-C-restricted and thoroughly characterized HLA-B-restricted CMV epitopes were employed. The public TCR beta signatures pointed to both CMV infection and matching HLA type. Study conclusions and caveats: Cumulative frequency (of public TCR beta family members) identified carriers of CMV plus the relevant HLA.

The TCR was taken from a human donor in good health (CMV status not recorded). Some clones in this sample may be carry-over from other donors' samples. The sequencing here drew on cultured PBMCs, taken from culture after CMV antigen stimulation.

The CDR3 DNA follows: TGTGCCAGTAGGGTGGGGTGGGGAAATCAGCCCCAGCATTTT. This translates into CASRVGWGNQPQHF. The chain couples TRBV19 to TRBJ1-5; D is uncertain. V gave up 6 bases and J gave up 4 bases, with 13 bases separating them. This CDR3 has 14 residues. Looked up from germline, CDR1 is LNHDA and CDR2 is SQIVND (reference sequence).